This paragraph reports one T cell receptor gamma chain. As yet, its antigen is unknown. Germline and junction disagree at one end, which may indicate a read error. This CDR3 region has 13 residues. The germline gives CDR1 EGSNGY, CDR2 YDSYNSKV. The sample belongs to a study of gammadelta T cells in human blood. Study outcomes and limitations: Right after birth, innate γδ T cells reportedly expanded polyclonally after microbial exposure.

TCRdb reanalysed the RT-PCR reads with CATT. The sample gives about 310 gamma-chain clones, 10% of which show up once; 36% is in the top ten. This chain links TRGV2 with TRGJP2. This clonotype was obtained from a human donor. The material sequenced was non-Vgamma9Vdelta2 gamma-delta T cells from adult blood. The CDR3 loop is CATREGSDWIKTF. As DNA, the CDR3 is TGTGCCACCCGGGAGGGTAGTGATTGGATCAAGACGTTT.